The present TCR beta chain was sequenced within a study of shared clonotypes between healthy human individuals. In its sample, this clone was seen a few times. No antigen is known for it. Overall study findings and caveats: Investigators expected sequencing depth to affect clonotype sharing among donors. Tissue TCR repertoires likely differ from these blood-only repertoires.

The table came from immunoSEQ multiplex PCR; TCRdb's copy has only in-frame clones and leaves some out. The table has nearly 500,000 clones, roughly four fifths seen once. This CDR3 is 14 amino acids long. Germline V gene sequence: CDR1 SGHKS, CDR2 YYEKEE (reference sequence). With 4 bases clipped from V and 5 bases from J, the junction kept 3 bases outside the gene matches. Healthy HIV-negative adults without recent acute infections or vaccinations served as donors. Within Nashville, Tennessee resided all donors, each a Caucasian adult. What was sequenced was PBMCs. The sequence came from a woman between 40 and 55 years old in good health. Some clones in this sample may be carry-over from other donors' samples. This chain uses TRBV5-5 with TRBJ2-2; 9 positions match TRBD1. The CDR3 loop is CASSLGQGTGELFF. The DNA of the CDR3 is TGTGCCAGCAGCCTGGGACAGGGTACCGGGGAGCTGTTTTTT.